The next 11 T cell receptor beta chains were all read from a single sample in a study of graft-versus-host responses after intestinal transplantation (dated by TCRdb to the early 2020s). Library generation was performed with the immunoSEQ multiplex PCR assay. The table comes from immuneACCESS by way of TCRdb, which keeps in-frame sequences with V and J called. Part of the clones is missing from these tables; in studies checked, under half for an unresolved V gene and the rest for unknown reasons. The sample table lists about 3,300 clones, about four fifths of them with a count of one. About 6.7% of the sample goes to the ten largest clones. Dithiothreitol, EDTA incubations and collagenase D digestion were used to isolate intraepithelial and lamina propria lymphocytes from graft specimens. Source: ileum tissue, taken roughly 18 and 21 days after intestinal transplantation. The receptors shown here come from a human patient who received an intestinal transplant, so some T cells may come from the graft donor.

The CDR3 DNA reads as TGTGCCAGCAGCTTAGGGGGCGGGGTAAGTCAGCCCCAGCATTTT. Its translation is CASSLGGGVSQPQHF. The V gene is TRBV7-9, the J gene TRBJ1-5, with D possibly TRBD1 on 5 matching bases. With 1 base removed from V and 6 bases from J, the gap between germline ends came to 13 bases. Germline V gives CDR1 SEHNR, CDR2 FQNEAQ (reference sequence). The CDR3 contains 15 residues.

This rearrangement joins TRBV4-1 to TRBJ2-1, with 9 bases fitting TRBD2. V lost 1 base, J lost 8 bases, and 9 bases stayed unmatched. There are 16 residues in the CDR3. CDR1 and CDR2 from the germline V gene are MGHRA and YSYEKL. DNA for the CDR3: TGCGCCAGCAGCCAAGGCCCTGGCGGGGGGGGGTATGAGCAGTTCTTC. It translates to CASSQGPGGGGYEQFF.

V usage is TRBV4-1 and J usage is TRBJ2-6; TRBD1 agrees at 7 bases. With 4 bases clipped from V and 2 bases from J, the junction kept 8 bases outside the gene matches. This CDR3 spans 17 amino acids. The germline V gene has CDR1 MGHRA and CDR2 YSYEKL. CDR3 protein: CASSRPTGSPGANVLTF. CDR3 bases: TGCGCCAGCAGCCGTCCGACAGGGAGTCCTGGGGCCAACGTCCTGACTTTC.

V usage is TRBV27 and J usage is TRBJ2-7, with 9 bases aligning to TRBD2. V lost 0 bases to trimming and J lost 2 bases; unmatched junction nucleotides: 2. In germline, CDR1 is MNHEY, CDR2 SMNVEV (reference sequence). The CDR3 runs to 15 residues. CDR3 region: CASSLSSGGAYEQYF. CDR3 in DNA: TGTGCCAGCAGTTTATCTAGCGGGGGTGCCTACGAGCAGTACTTC.

This clone has a single count. This chain uses TRBV5-4 with TRBJ2-3; 9 bases match TRBD1. V trimming: 0 bases; J trimming: 2 bases; junction bases outside the gene matches: 4. The CDR3 runs 16 residues. CDR1 and CDR2 from the germline V gene are SGHNT and YYREEE (reference sequence). The CDR3 loop reads CASSLAGQGNTDTQYF. DNA for the CDR3: TGTGCCAGCAGCTTGGCGGGACAGGGCAACACAGATACGCAGTATTTT.

This clone turned up a few times. This chain uses TRBV6-1 with TRBJ1-1; TRBD1 agrees at 10 bases. With 6 bases clipped from V and 1 base from J, the junction kept 5 bases outside the gene matches. Germline values: CDR1 MNHNS, CDR2 SASEGT. The CDR3 has 15 residues. In DNA, the CDR3 is TGTGCCAGCAGCCAGACAGGGGGCGCGAACACTGAAGCTTTCTTT. This translates into CASSQTGGANTEAFF.

J is TRBJ1-1 and V is TRBV5-6; the match to TRBD1 covers 7 bases. Trimming took 4 bases from V and 4 from J; bases not matched to a gene: 13. CDR3 size: 16 residues. Germline V CDR1 and CDR2: SGHDT, YYEEEE. CDR3 in amino acids: CASSRGKGATGTEAFF. The CDR3 bases are TGTGCCAGCAGCCGGGGAAAGGGGGCCACGGGCACTGAAGCTTTCTTT.

The V gene is TRBV28, the J gene TRBJ1-1, with 8 bases identical to TRBD1. Germline V gene data show CDR1 as MDHEN and CDR2 as SYDVKM. Trimming at V came to 5 bases and at J to 5 bases, leaving 10 bases not matched to a gene. The CDR3 consists of 15 residues. CDR3 in amino acids: CASSTRQGKRTEAFF. The CDR3 DNA reads as TGTGCCAGCAGTACCCGACAGGGGAAGAGGACTGAAGCTTTCTTT. The complete variable domain, with remaining parts taken from reference TRBV28 and TRBJ1-1, reads DVKVTQSSRYLVKRTGEKVFLECVQDMDHENMFWYRQDPGLGLRLIYFSYDVKMKEKGDIPEGYSVSREKKERFSLILESASTNQTSMYLCASSTRQGKRTEAFFGQGTRLTVV.

The chain uses TRBV11-2 and TRBJ1-1; TRBD1 might be the D (5 bases). V shed 3 bases and J shed 1 base, with 9 bases lying between them. CDR3 length: 14 residues. Germline V gives CDR1 SGHAT, CDR2 FQNNGV. CDR3 bases: TGTGCCAGCAGCTTCGGGACTGGGAACACTGAAGCTTTCTTT. Translating it yields CASSFGTGNTEAFF. Variable domain in full (rest from reference TRBV11-2 and TRBJ1-1): EAGVAQSPRYKIIEKRQSVAFWCNPISGHATLYWYQQILGQGPKLLIQFQNNGVVDDSQLPKDRFSAERLKGVDSTLKIQPAKLEDSAVYLCASSFGTGNTEAFFGQGTRLTVV.

V is TRBV2 and J is TRBJ1-2; D is ambiguous. This CDR3 is 11 amino acids long. Looked up from germline, CDR1 is SNHLY and CDR2 is FYNNEI. V gave up 7 bases and J gave up 6 bases, with 9 bases separating them. Here the CDR3 DNA reads TGTGCCAGCACCCCGGCGGATGGCTACACCTTC. As protein: CASTPADGYTF. The variable domain in full, with the rest retrieved from reference TRBV2 and TRBJ1-2, is EPEVTQTPSHQVTQMGQEVILRCVPISNHLYFYWYRQILGQKVEFLVSFYNNEISEKSEIFDDQFSVERPDGSNFTLKIRSTKLEDSAMYFCASTPADGYTFGSGTRLTVV.

In regard to this clone: The identical CDR3 is also encoded by other nucleotide sequences in the sample. The CDR3: CASSLAGGVGGNTIYF. The CDR3 nucleotides read TGTGCCAGCAGCTTGGCCGGGGGTGTAGGTGGAAACACCATATATTTT. V usage is TRBV5-5 and J usage is TRBJ1-3; TRBD1 is a possible D gene (5 bases). Trimming took 0 bases from V and 3 from J, leaving 13 bases between them. The CDR3 spans 16 residues. Per the germline V gene, CDR1 is SGHKS and CDR2 is YYEKEE (reference sequence).